This passage covers 15 T cell receptor beta chains from one sample sequenced in a study of chemoradiotherapy in HPV16-positive cancers. The repertoire was sequenced with immunoSEQ multiplex PCR; TCRdb's copy has only in-frame clones and lacks some. In the table there are 10,000 to 14,000 clones, just over 90% of which are singletons. The sample was blood, taken from a patient who underwent chemoradiotherapy. These receptors came from a human donor with HPV-associated anogenital cancer.

V and J are TRBV9 and TRBJ2-6; no firm D call. The CDR3 runs 14 residues. Trimming stripped 3 bases from V and 4 bases from J, with 8 bases between. Germline V lookup: CDR1 SGDLS, CDR2 YYNGEE. CDR3 sequence reads: CASSGIAGANVLTF. CDR3 DNA sequence: TGTGCCAGCAGCGGAATTGCCGGGGCCAACGTCCTGACTTTC.

The chain couples TRBV4-1 to TRBJ2-6; D is uncertain. CDR1 and CDR2 (germline): MGHRA, YSYEKL. This CDR3 has 16 residues. Trimming took off 0 bases at V and 0 bases at J, with 6 bases between the two ends. The CDR3 loop is CASSQERSSGANVLTF. The CDR3 nucleotides are TGCGCCAGCAGCCAAGAACGGAGCTCTGGGGCCAACGTCCTGACTTTC.

Only a few counts were recorded for this clone. V and J are TRBV9 and TRBJ2-1; D is possibly TRBD1 (6 bases). Germline loops: CDR1 SGDLS, CDR2 YYNGEE. Trimming left V 3 bases short and J 0 bases short, with 10 bases between. The CDR3 loop spans 15 amino acids. This CDR3 is CASSAKDSSYNEQFF. The CDR3 region has the DNA TGTGCCAGCAGCGCAAAGGACAGCTCCTACAATGAGCAGTTCTTC.

The V and J genes are TRBV7-9 and TRBJ1-2; maybe TRBD1 (5 bases). Deletions cut 1 base from V and 2 bases from J, with 8 bases between. Germline CDR1 reads SEHNR; CDR2 reads FQNEAQ (reference sequence). The CDR3 has 14 amino acids. This CDR3 reads CASSLVGQNYGYTF. CDR3 sequence (DNA): TGTGCCAGCAGCTTAGTAGGACAAAACTATGGCTACACCTTC.

The rearrangement links TRBV19 to TRBJ1-3; D is undetermined. Germline lookup yields CDR1 LNHDA and CDR2 SQIVND (reference sequence). The CDR3 has 15 residues. V gave up 6 bases and J gave up 0 bases, with 12 bases separating them. Here the CDR3 DNA reads TGTGCCAGTAGCTCCCAGACATCCTCTGGAAACACCATATATTTT. It is translated as CASSSQTSSGNTIYF.

This chain links TRBV7-9 with TRBJ2-2; 7 nucleotides agree with TRBD2. V lost 5 bases to trimming and J lost 5 bases; unmatched junction nucleotides: 2. This CDR3 contains 13 residues. CDR1 is SEHNR, CDR2 FQNEAQ, per germline (reference sequence). The CDR3 region is CASSQRGTGELFF. CDR3 coding DNA: TGTGCCAGCAGCCAGCGGGGTACCGGGGAGCTGTTTTTT.

This clone was seen just once. This chain joins TRBV7-9 and TRBJ1-2; D not resolved. V shed 3 bases and J shed 0 bases, with 5 bases lying between them. The CDR3 is 13 residues long. CDR1 and CDR2 (germline): SEHNR, FQNEAQ (reference sequence). CDR3 sequence: CASSLEANYGYTF. CDR3 in DNA: TGTGCCAGCAGCTTGGAAGCTAACTATGGCTACACCTTC. Full variable domain (missing parts from reference TRBV7-9 and TRBJ1-2): DTGVSQNPRHKITKRGQNVTFRCDPISEHNRLYWYRQTLGQGPEFLTYFQNEAQLEKSRLLSDRFSAERPKGSFSTLEIQRTEQGDSAMYLCASSLEANYGYTFGSGTRLTVV.

This chain uses TRBV2 with TRBJ2-3; D ambiguous. The germline V gene encodes CDR1 SNHLY and CDR2 FYNNEI. This CDR3 spans 14 amino acids. Trimming removed 7 bases from V and 0 bases from J, with 11 bases in between. The CDR3 reads CASMRGPSTDTQYF. CDR3 coding DNA: TGTGCCAGCATGCGAGGTCCTAGCACAGATACGCAGTATTTT.

In this sample, this clone turned up once. The chain is built from TRBV7-2 and TRBJ2-3; 7 nucleotides align to TRBD2. Germline assignment: CDR1 SGHTA and CDR2 FQGNSA. This CDR3 contains 15 residues. Trimming removed 7 bases from V and 4 bases from J; junction bases left unmatched: 11. Here the CDR3 reads CASIPAGLGADTQYF. CDR3 in DNA: TGTGCCAGCATCCCAGCGGGGCTCGGCGCAGATACGCAGTATTTT.

This clone was picked up one time. The chain combines TRBV7-9 with TRBJ1-2; D remains unclear. Between the trimmed V and J ends, which lost 6 bases and 14 bases, there was a span of 22 bases. This CDR3 has 13 residues. The germline CDR1 and CDR2 sequences are SEHNR and FQNEAQ (reference sequence). CDR3 nucleotides: TGTGCCAGCAGTCGCTCGAGTCTATGGCTAGAGACCTTC. The encoded protein is CASSRSSLWLETF. The full variable domain, its missing parts supplied by reference TRBV7-9 and TRBJ1-2, is DTGVSQNPRHKITKRGQNVTFRCDPISEHNRLYWYRQTLGQGPEFLTYFQNEAQLEKSRLLSDRFSAERPKGSFSTLEIQRTEQGDSAMYLCASSRSSLWLETFGSGTRLTVV.

The CDR3: CASSLTPNEKLFF. DNA for the CDR3: TGTGCCAGCAGCTTGACCCCTAATGAAAAACTGTTTTTT. The chain carries TRBV7-6 and TRBJ1-4; no clear D gene. The CDR3 is 13 residues long. Germline-derived CDR1 and CDR2 are SGHVS and FNYEAQ. The ends were cut back, 3 bases at V and 3 bases at J, with 5 bases in the middle.

The chain joins TRBV5-5 to TRBJ2-6; TRBD1 might be the D (6 bases). The ends were cut back, 1 base at V and 0 bases at J, with 11 bases in the middle. Germline CDR1 reads SGHKS; CDR2 reads YYEKEE (reference sequence). This CDR3 region has 17 residues. The CDR3 reads CASSLSDSLSGANVLTF. Here the CDR3 DNA reads TGTGCCAGCAGCTTGTCGGACAGCCTCTCTGGGGCCAACGTCCTGACTTTC.

The genes are TRBV12-5 and TRBJ1-2, with 7 bases that match TRBD1. V was clipped by 5 bases and J by 7 bases; unmatched bases: 13. The CDR3 covers 15 residues. From germline, CDR1 is LGHNT and CDR2 FRNRAP. In nucleotides, the CDR3 is TGTGCTAGTGGTCCTGCCGGGCAGGGGGTTGGTGGCTACACCTTC. Translated, it gives CASGPAGQGVGGYTF. The variable domain in full, with the rest retrieved from reference TRBV12-5 and TRBJ1-2, is DARVTQTPRHKVTEMGQEVTMRCQPILGHNTVFWYRQTMMQGLELLAYFRNRAPLDDSGMPKDRFSAEMPDATLATLKIQPSEPRDSAVYFCASGPAGQGVGGYTFGSGTRLTVV.

J is TRBJ1-2 and V is TRBV28; D gene unclear. V was pared by 4 bases and J by 2 bases, with 8 bases between. From germline, CDR1 is MDHEN and CDR2 SYDVKM. This CDR3 contains 13 residues. The DNA for the CDR3 is TGTGCCAGCAGTTCCCAGTTAAACTATGGCTACACCTTC. Translating it yields CASSSQLNYGYTF.

The chain is built from TRBV7-9 and TRBJ2-5, with 9 bases that match TRBD1. This CDR3 contains 16 residues. The junction had 10 bases not matched to a gene; V was cut back by 6 bases and J by 2 bases. CDR1 is SEHNR and CDR2 is FQNEAQ in the germline V gene (reference sequence). The CDR3 nucleotides read TGTGCCAGCAGTCCCCACCGGGACAGGGAGCAAGAGACCCAGTACTTC. Translating it yields CASSPHRDREQETQYF.